The source of this T cell receptor (beta chain) is a study of cytomegalovirus exposure and HLA in healthy donors. Whole-study findings and limits: In a later analysis, V- and J-gene trimming of beta chains associated with a DCLRE1C missense variant, replicated independently. The study labeled 164 TCR beta chains cytomegalovirus-associated. HLA alleles showed associations with some 17,000 TCR beta sequences in a later analysis, at a 0.05 false discovery rate.

The primer mix had 60 Vbeta and 13 Jbeta primers. Assay: immunoSEQ multiplex PCR; the TCRdb copy retains only in-frame clones and omits some. The sample has about 150,000 clones, 78% seen once. This clone was recorded only once. The target antigen is unknown. V lost 7 bases, J lost 2 bases, and 18 bases stayed unmatched. Germline V gene data show CDR1 as MDHEN and CDR2 as SYDVKM. The CDR3 length is 18 residues. The genes are TRBV28 and TRBJ1-1, with TRBD1 identical over 8 bases. Sequenced sample: PBMCs. The clonotype originates from a woman aged 35 to 49 in good health and CMV-seronegative. The CDR3 sequence is CASKRGRRTGLLNTEAFF. In nucleotides, the CDR3 is TGTGCCAGCAAAAGGGGCCGGCGGACAGGGCTTCTAAACACTGAAGCTTTCTTT.